This is a list of T cell receptor beta chains from one sample in a study of human T cells and chemical hapten exposure. TCRdb called the RACE reads again in MiXCR, with one record for every CDR3 protein. The profile shows roughly 120,000 distinct CDR3 sequences, about 12% of them singletons. Source: whole blood, taken in connection with sensitization to the hapten diphenylcyclopropenone (DPC). Receptors were obtained from a woman between 45 and 60 years old with alopecia areata. Some clones in this sample may be carry-over from other donors' samples. Each CDR3 is given with its conserved first and last residue. Fields, in order: clone size, V gene, J gene, D gene, CDR3 protein, CDR3 DNA. A D gene is named only where the DNA matches it firmly. For some rows the clone size is stated as once, few or many, or as a class when expanded; others skip it.

>few|TRBV5-6|TRBJ2-1|NA
CASSFRVAPYNEQFF
TGTGCCAGCAGTTTCCGGGTAGCGCCCTACAATGAGCAGTTCTTC
>many|TRBV9|TRBJ2-5|NA
CASSETGIETQYF
TGTGCCAGCAGCGAGACGGGAATAGAGACCCAGTACTTC
>NA|TRBV6-2/TRBV6-3|TRBJ2-7|NA
CASSYGGVYEQYF
TGTGCCAGCAGTTACGGTGGGGTCTACGAGCAGTACTTC
>few|TRBV7-8|TRBJ1-2|NA
CASGGLLWPEGLYGYTF
TGTGCCAGCGGGGGATTGCTTTGGCCCGAGGGGCTCTATGGCTACACCTTC
>many|TRBV7-9|TRBJ1-6|NA
CASSLDGTWNSPLHF
TGTGCCAGCAGCTTGGATGGGACATGGAATTCACCCCTCCACTTT
>many|TRBV28|TRBJ2-7|TRBD1
CASTLRQGGYEQYF
TGTGCCAGCACCCTCCGACAGGGGGGATACGAGCAGTACTTC
>few|TRBV7-9|TRBJ1-5|TRBD1
CASTSQGEHQPQHF
TGTGCCAGCACGAGTCAGGGGGAGCATCAGCCCCAGCATTTT
>few|TRBV10-3|TRBJ2-7|NA
CASSGDSYEQYF
TGTGCCTCATCAGGGGACTCCTACGAGCAGTACTTC
>NA|TRBV20-1|TRBJ2-1|TRBD1
CSIGQGHNEQFF
TGCAGCATCGGACAGGGTCACAATGAGCAGTTCTTC
>NA|TRBV20-1|TRBJ2-1|NA
CSAPSRAGWENEQFF
TGCAGTGCCCCATCCCGGGCGGGGTGGGAGAATGAGCAGTTCTTC